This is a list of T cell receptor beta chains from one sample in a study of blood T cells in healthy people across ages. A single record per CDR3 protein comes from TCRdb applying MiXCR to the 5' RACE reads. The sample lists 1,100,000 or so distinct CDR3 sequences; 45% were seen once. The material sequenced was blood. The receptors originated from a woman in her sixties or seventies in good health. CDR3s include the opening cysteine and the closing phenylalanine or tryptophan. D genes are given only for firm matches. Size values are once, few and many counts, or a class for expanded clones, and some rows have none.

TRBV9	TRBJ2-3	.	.	CATSLNGNGFTDTQYF	TGTGCCACCTCGCTCAACGGGAACGGGTTCACAGATACGCAGTATTTT
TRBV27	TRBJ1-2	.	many	CASSFSAVGAYGYTF	TGTGCCAGCAGTTTTTCGGCGGTGGGGGCTTATGGCTACACCTTC
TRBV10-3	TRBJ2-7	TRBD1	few	CAISLRGSYEQYF	TGTGCCATTTCCCTCAGGGGGTCCTACGAGCAGTACTTC
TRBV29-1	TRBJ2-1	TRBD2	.	CSVDWQRDSYNEQFF	TGCAGCGTTGATTGGCAGCGGGACTCCTACAATGAGCAGTTCTTC
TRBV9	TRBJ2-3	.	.	CASSVLARGADTQYF	TGTGCCAGCAGCGTTTTAGCACGAGGGGCAGATACGCAGTATTTT
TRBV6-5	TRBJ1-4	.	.	CASSYGGRSTNEKLFF	TGTGCCAGCAGTTACGGCGGCAGGTCAACTAATGAAAAACTGTTTTTT
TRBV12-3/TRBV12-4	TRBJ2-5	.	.	CASSLRAGTKGETQYF	TGTGCCAGCAGTTTAAGGGCCGGGACGAAAGGCGAGACCCAGTACTTC
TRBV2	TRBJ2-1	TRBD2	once	CASRETTSASYNEQFF	TGTGCCAGCAGGGAAACAACTAGCGCTTCCTACAATGAGCAGTTCTTC
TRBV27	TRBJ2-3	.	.	CASSLSGIPSTDTQYF	TGTGCCAGCAGTTTATCAGGGATCCCCAGCACAGATACGCAGTATTTT
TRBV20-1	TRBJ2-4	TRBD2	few	CSARDLAGGQQYF	TGCAGTGCTAGAGACCTAGCGGGAGGCCAGCAGTACTTC
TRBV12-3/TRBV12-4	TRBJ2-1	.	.	CASSDLGGGYNEQFF	TGTGCCAGCAGTGATTTGGGGGGCGGGTACAATGAGCAGTTCTTC
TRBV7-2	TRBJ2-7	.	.	CASSSFPGGKSYEQYF	TGTGCCAGCAGCTCCTTCCCGGGCGGGAAATCCTACGAGCAGTACTTC
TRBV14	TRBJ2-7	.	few	CASSQSRGSSYEQYF	TGTGCCAGCAGCCAAAGTCGGGGGAGCTCCTACGAGCAGTACTTC
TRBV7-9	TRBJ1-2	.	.	CASSAVQGLYGYTF	TGTGCCAGCAGCGCGGTACAGGGCCTCTATGGCTACACCTTC
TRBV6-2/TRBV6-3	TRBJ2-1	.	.	CASSSGGSGNEQFF	TGTGCCAGCAGCTCAGGAGGGAGTGGGAATGAGCAGTTCTTC
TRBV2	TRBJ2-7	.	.	CASRESYNEQYF	TGTGCCAGCAGGGAATCCTACAATGAGCAGTACTTC
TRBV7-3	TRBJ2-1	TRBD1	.	CASSLKGAGEQFF	TGTGCCAGCAGCTTAAAGGGGGCCGGTGAGCAGTTCTTC
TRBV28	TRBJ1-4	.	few	CASSSYSGTTGEKLFF	TGTGCCAGCAGTTCTTATTCCGGGACGACGGGTGAAAAACTGTTTTTT
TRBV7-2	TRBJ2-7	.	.	CASSSSSDTYEQYF	TGTGCCAGCAGCTCCAGTAGCGACACCTACGAGCAGTACTTC
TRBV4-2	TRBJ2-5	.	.	CASSQRGLPEGETQYF	TGTGCCAGCAGCCAACGCGGCCTGCCCGAGGGAGAGACCCAGTACTTC
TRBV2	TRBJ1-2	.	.	CASSALGGGGYTF	TGTGCCAGCAGTGCCCTCGGGGGCGGTGGCTACACCTTC
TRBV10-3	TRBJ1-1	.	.	CAISAPGLNTEAFF	TGTGCCATCAGTGCACCGGGTCTGAACACTGAAGCTTTCTTT
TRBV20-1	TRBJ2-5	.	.	CSASLQEETQYF	TGCAGTGCTAGTTTACAGGAAGAGACCCAGTACTTC
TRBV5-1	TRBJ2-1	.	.	CASSLQWGHEQFF	TGCGCCAGCAGCTTGCAATGGGGGCATGAGCAGTTCTTC
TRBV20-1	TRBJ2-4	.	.	CSARETTGLAKNIQYF	TGCAGTGCTAGAGAAACGACAGGCTTAGCCAAAAACATTCAGTACTTC
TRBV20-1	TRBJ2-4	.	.	CSARPILQGGTSIQYF	TGCAGTGCCCGACCTATCCTACAGGGAGGGACCAGCATTCAGTACTTC
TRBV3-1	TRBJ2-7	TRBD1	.	CASSQGIQGYEQYF	TGTGCCAGCAGCCAAGGAATACAGGGGTACGAGCAGTACTTC
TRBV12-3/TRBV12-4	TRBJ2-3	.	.	CASSPGAGWTDTQYF	TGTGCCAGCAGTCCAGGCGCAGGCTGGACAGATACGCAGTATTTT
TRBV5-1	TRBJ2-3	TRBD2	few	CASSLTGLSSDTQYF	TGCGCCAGCAGTTTAACGGGACTAAGCTCAGATACGCAGTATTTT
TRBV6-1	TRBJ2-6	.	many	CASSAGYGANVLTF	TGTGCCAGCAGTGCAGGGTACGGGGCCAACGTCCTGACTTTC
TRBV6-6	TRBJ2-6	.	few	CASSIYRDSGANVLTF	TGTGCCAGCAGTATCTACAGGGACTCTGGGGCCAACGTCCTGACTTTC
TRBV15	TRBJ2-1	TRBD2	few	CATSRGGEDEQFF	TGTGCCACCAGCAGGGGGGGGGAGGATGAGCAGTTCTTC
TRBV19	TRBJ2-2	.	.	CASSIGSRNTGELFF	TGTGCCAGTAGTATAGGTTCTAGAAACACCGGGGAGCTGTTTTTT
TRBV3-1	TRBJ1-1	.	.	CASSQEGTEAFF	TGTGCCAGCAGCCAAGAGGGCACTGAAGCTTTCTTT
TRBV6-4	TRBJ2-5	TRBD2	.	CASSDTQREGFEETQYF	TGTGCCAGCAGTGATACCCAGCGGGAGGGGTTCGAAGAGACCCAGTACTTC
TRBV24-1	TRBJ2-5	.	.	CATSDPDRPQETQYF	TGTGCCACCAGTGACCCGGACAGACCCCAAGAGACCCAGTACTTC
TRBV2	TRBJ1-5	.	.	CASSEAWGKSNQPQHF	TGTGCCAGCAGTGAAGCGTGGGGTAAGAGCAATCAGCCCCAGCATTTT
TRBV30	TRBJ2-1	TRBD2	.	CAWQELAGTQWAQFF	TGTGCCTGGCAGGAACTAGCGGGAACACAATGGGCTCAGTTCTTC
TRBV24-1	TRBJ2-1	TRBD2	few	CATSDPGASGSYNEQFF	TGTGCCACCAGTGACCCCGGGGCTAGCGGCTCCTACAATGAGCAGTTCTTC
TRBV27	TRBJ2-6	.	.	CASSLTVSGANILTF	TGTGCCAGCAGTTTGACAGTCTCTGGGGCCAACATCCTGACTTTC
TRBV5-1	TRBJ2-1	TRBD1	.	CASSYGQGANGQFF	TGCGCCAGCAGCTATGGACAGGGGGCGAATGGGCAGTTCTTC
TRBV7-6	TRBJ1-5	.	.	CASSWGTGRVSNQPQHF	TGTGCCAGCAGCTGGGGGACGGGGAGGGTAAGCAATCAGCCCCAGCATTTT
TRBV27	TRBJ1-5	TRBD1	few	CASSFGTGVNQPQHF	TGTGCCAGCAGTTTTGGGACAGGAGTCAATCAGCCCCAGCATTTT
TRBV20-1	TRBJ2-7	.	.	CSARGSVGSYEQYF	TGCAGTGCTAGGGGTAGCGTTGGTTCCTACGAGCAGTACTTC
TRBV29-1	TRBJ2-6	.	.	CSARAGSGANVLTF	TGCAGCGCCCGGGCGGGATCTGGGGCCAACGTCCTGACTTTC
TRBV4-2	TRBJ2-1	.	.	CASSQDQGTWEETQFF	TGTGCCAGCAGCCAAGATCAGGGGACTTGGGAAGAGACCCAGTTCTTC
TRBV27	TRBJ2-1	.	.	CASSYDSNSYNEQFF	TGTGCCAGCAGTTACGACAGTAACTCCTACAATGAGCAGTTCTTC
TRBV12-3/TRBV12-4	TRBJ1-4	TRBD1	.	CASSLERGQFNEKLFF	TGTGCCAGCAGTTTAGAAAGGGGACAGTTTAATGAAAAACTGTTTTTT
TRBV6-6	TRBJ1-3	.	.	CASSKTGNTIYF	TGTGCCAGCAGCAAAACTGGAAACACCATATATTTT
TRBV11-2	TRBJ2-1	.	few	CASSGNRPNGNEQFF	TGTGCCAGCAGCGGGAACAGGCCAAATGGCAATGAGCAGTTCTTC
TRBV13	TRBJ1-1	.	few	CASSSPTNTEAFF	TGTGCCAGCAGCTCCCCTACGAACACTGAAGCTTTCTTT
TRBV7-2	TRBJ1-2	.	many	CASSLAWGSRYTF	TGTGCCAGCAGCTTAGCATGGGGGAGTCGCTACACCTTC
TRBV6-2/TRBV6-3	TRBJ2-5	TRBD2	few	CASRRTSGSVRVQETQYF	TGTGCCAGCAGGAGGACTAGCGGGAGTGTGAGGGTCCAAGAGACCCAGTACTTC
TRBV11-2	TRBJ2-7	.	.	CASHKGDGSLSEQYF	TGTGCCAGCCACAAGGGGGACGGCTCATTAAGCGAGCAGTACTTC
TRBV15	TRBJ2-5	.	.	CATSRDGWGQETQYF	TGTGCCACCAGCAGAGATGGGTGGGGCCAAGAGACCCAGTACTTC